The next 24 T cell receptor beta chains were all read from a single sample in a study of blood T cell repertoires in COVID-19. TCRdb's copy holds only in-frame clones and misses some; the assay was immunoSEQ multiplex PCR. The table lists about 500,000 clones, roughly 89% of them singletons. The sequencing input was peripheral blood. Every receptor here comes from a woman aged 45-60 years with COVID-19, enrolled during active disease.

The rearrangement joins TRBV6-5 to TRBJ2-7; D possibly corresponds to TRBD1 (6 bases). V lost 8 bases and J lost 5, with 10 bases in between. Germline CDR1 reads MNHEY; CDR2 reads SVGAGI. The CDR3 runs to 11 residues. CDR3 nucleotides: TGTGCCAGCTGGGGGCTCAACGAGCAGTACTTC. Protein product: CASWGLNEQYF.

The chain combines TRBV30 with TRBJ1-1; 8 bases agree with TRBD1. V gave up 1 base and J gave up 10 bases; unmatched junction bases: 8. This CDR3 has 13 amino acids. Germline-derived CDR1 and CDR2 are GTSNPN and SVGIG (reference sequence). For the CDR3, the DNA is TGTGCCTGGAGTGACGACAGGGGTAGCGGAGCTTTCTTT. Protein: CAWSDDRGSGAFF.

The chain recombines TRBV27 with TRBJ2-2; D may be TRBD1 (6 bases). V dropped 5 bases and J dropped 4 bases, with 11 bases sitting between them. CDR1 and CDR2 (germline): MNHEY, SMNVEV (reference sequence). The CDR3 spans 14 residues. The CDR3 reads CASSPRQVTGELFF. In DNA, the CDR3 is TGTGCCAGCAGTCCCCGACAGGTCACCGGGGAGCTGTTTTTT.

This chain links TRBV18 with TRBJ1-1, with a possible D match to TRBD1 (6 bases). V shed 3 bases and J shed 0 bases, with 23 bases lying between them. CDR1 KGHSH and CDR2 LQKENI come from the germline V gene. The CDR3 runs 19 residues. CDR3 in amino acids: CASSPLGREGGGMNTEAFF. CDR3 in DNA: TGTGCCAGCTCACCCCTCGGGAGGGAAGGGGGAGGGATGAACACTGAAGCTTTCTTT. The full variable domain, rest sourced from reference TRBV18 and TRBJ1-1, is NAGVMQNPRHLVRRRGQEARLRCSPMKGHSHVYWYRQLPEEGLKFMVYLQKENIIDESGMPKERFSAEFPKEGPSILRIQQVVRGDSAAYFCASSPLGREGGGMNTEAFFGQGTRLTVV.

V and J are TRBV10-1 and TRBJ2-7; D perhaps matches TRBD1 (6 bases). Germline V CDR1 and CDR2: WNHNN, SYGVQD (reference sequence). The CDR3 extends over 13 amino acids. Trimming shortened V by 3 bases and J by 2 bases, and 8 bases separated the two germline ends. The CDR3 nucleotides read TGCGCCAGCAGTGACAGGGGCGCCTACGAGCAGTACTTC. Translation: CASSDRGAYEQYF.

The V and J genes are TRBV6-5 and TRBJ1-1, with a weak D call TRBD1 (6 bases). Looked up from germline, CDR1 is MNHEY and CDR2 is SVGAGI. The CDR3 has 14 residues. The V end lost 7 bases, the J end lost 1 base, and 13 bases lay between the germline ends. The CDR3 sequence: CASNGTPGNTEAFF. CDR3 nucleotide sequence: TGTGCCAGCAATGGGACACCCGGGAACACTGAAGCTTTCTTT.

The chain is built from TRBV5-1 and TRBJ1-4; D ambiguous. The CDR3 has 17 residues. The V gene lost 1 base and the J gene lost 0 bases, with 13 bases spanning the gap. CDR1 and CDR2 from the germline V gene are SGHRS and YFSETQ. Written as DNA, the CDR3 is TGCGCCAGCAGCTTGTACTCACATACTACAACTAATGAAAAACTGTTTTTT. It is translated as CASSLYSHTTTNEKLFF.

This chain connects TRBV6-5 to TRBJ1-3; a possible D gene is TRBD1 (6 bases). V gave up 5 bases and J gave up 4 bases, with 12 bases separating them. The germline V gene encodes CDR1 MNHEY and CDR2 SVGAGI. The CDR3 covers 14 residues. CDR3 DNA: TGTGCCAGCAGTCCAAGGGGGGGAGGAAACACCATATATTTT. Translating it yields CASSPRGGGNTIYF.

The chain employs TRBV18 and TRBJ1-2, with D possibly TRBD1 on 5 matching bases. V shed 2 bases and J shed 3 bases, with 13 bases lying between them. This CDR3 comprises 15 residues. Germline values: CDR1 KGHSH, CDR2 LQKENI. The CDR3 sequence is CASSPAGGLDYGYTF. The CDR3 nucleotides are TGTGCCAGCTCACCAGCGGGGGGGTTGGACTATGGCTACACCTTC.

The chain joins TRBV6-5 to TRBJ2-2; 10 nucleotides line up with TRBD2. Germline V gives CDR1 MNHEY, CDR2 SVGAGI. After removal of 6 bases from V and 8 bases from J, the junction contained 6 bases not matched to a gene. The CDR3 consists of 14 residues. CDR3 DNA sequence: TGTGCCAGCAGCCCGGGACTAGCGACGGGGGAGCTGTTTTTT. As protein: CASSPGLATGELFF.

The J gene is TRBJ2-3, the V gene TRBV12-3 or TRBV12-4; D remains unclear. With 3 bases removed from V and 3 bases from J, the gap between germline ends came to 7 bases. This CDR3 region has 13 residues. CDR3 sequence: CASSFQRTDTQYF. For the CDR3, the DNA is TGTGCCAGCAGTTTTCAGAGGACAGATACGCAGTATTTT.

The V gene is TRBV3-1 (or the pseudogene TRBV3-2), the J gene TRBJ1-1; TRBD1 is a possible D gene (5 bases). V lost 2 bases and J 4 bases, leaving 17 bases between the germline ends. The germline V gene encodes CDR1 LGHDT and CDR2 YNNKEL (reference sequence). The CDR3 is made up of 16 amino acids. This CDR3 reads CASSQKGAGLRTEAFF. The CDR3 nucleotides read TGTGCCAGCAGCCAAAAAGGGGCAGGGCTGCGCACTGAAGCTTTCTTT.

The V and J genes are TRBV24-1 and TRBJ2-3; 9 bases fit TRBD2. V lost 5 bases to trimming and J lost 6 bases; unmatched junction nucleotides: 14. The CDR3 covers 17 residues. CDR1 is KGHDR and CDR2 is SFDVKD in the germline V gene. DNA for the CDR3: TGTGCCACCAGTGTCACCCTCCACGGCGGGGGGGTCGATACGCAGTATTTT. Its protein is CATSVTLHGGGVDTQYF.

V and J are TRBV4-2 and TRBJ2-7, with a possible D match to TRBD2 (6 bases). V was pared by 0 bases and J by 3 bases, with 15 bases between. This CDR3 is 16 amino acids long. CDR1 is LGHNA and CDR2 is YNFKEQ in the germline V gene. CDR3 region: CASSQEAQRAFYEQYF. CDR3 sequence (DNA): TGTGCCAGCAGCCAAGAGGCCCAGCGGGCGTTCTACGAGCAGTACTTC.

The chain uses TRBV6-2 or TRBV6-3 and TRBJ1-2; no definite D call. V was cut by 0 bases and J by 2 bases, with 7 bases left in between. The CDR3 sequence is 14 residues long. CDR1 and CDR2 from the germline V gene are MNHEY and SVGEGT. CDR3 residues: CASSYSRLNYGYTF. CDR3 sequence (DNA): TGTGCCAGCAGTTACTCGAGACTGAACTATGGCTACACCTTC.

The CDR3 coding sequence is TGCGCCAGCAACATTAGCGGGGATCGTGCGGAAGAGCAGTACTTC. Protein product: CASNISGDRAEEQYF. This sequence joins TRBV5-1 and TRBJ2-7, with 8 bases aligning to TRBD2. The length of the CDR3 is 15 residues. V was clipped by 6 bases and J by 7 bases; unmatched bases: 15. Germline assignment: CDR1 SGHRS and CDR2 YFSETQ. The variable domain in full, completed from reference TRBV5-1 and TRBJ2-7, reads KAGVTQTPRYLIKTRGQQVTLSCSPISGHRSVSWYQQTPGQGLQFLFEYFSETQRNKGNFPGRFSGRQFSNSRSEMNVSTLELGDSALYLCASNISGDRAEEQYFGPGTRLTVT.

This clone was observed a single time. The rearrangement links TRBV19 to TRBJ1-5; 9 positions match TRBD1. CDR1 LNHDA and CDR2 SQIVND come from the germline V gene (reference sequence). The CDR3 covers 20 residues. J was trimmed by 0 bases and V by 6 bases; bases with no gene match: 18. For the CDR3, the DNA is TGTGCCAGTAGAACCGCAGGGTCCGGGACAGGGAGAGGTAGCAATCAGCCCCAGCATTTT. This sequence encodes CASRTAGSGTGRGSNQPQHF. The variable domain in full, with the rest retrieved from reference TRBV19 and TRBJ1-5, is DGGITQSPKYLFRKEGQNVTLSCEQNLNHDAMYWYRQDPGQGLRLIYYSQIVNDFQKGDIAEGYSVSREKKESFPLTVTSAQKNPTAFYLCASRTAGSGTGRGSNQPQHFGDGTRLSIL.

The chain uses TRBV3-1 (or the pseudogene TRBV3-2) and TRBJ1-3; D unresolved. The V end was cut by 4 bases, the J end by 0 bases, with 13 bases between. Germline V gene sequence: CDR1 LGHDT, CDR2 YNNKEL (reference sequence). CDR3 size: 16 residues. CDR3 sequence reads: CASSPVGRISGNTIYF. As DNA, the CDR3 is TGTGCCAGCAGCCCTGTGGGCAGGATCTCTGGAAACACCATATATTTT.

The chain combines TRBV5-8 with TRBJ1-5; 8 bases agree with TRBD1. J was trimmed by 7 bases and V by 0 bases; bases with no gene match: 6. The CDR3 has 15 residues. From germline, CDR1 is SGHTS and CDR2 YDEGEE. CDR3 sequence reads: CASSLGDRLGQPQHF. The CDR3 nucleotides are TGTGCCAGCAGCTTGGGGGACAGGTTGGGGCAGCCCCAGCATTTT. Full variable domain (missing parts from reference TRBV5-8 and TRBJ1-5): EAGVTQSPTHLIKTRGQQATLRCSPISGHTSVYWYQQALGLGLQFLLWYDEGEERNRGNFPPRFSGRQFPNYSSELNVNALELEDSALYLCASSLGDRLGQPQHFGDGTRLSIL.

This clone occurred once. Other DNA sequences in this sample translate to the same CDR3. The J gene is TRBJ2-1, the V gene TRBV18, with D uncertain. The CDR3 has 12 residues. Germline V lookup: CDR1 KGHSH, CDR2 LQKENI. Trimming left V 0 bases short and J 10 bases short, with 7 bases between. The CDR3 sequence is CASSPPSGEQFF. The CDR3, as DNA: TGTGCCAGCTCACCACCCTCCGGGGAGCAGTTCTTC.

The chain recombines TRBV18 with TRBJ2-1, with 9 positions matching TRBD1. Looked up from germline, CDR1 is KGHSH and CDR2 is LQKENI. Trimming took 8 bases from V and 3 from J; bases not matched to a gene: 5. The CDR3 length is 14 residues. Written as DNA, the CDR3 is TGTGCCAGCCTAACAGGGGGCTACTACAATGAGCAGTTCTTC. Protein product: CASLTGGYYNEQFF.

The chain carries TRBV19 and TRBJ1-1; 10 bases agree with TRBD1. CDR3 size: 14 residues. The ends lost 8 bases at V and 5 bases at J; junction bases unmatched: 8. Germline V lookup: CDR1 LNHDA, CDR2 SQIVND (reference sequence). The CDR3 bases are TGTGCCAGTGATCCGGGACAGGGGTTGACTGAAGCTTTCTTT. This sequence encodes CASDPGQGLTEAFF.

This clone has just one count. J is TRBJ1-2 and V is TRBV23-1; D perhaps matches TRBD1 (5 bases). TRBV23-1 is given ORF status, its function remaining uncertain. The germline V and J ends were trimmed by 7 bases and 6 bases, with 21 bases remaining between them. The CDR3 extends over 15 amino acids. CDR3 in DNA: TGCGCCAGCACCCCCCTGGGTAGAGGAGGGGATGGCTACACCTTC. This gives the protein CASTPLGRGGDGYTF.

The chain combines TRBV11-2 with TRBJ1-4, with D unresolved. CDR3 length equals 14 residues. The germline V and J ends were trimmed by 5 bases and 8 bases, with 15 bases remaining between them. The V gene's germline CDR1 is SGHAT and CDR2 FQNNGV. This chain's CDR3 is CASSLSRIGEKLFF. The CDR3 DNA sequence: TGTGCCAGCAGCCTCAGTCGGATCGGGGAAAAACTGTTTTTT.